The 10 T cell receptor beta chains presented below share a single source sample, sequenced in a study of CD8 T cells in ankylosing spondylitis. MiXCR was run by TCRdb on the 5' RACE reads, yielding one entry per CDR3 protein. The data hold some 350,000 distinct CDR3 sequences, with over 12% observed a single time. The sequenced sample consisted of blood, either unsorted or a sorted T cell fraction (not recorded which). These receptors all come from a male donor with ankylosing spondylitis or in good health (not recorded which).

In this sample, this clonotype turned up a few times. The chain couples TRBV10-3 to TRBJ2-3; D is uncertain. The CDR3 runs to 17 residues. In germline, CDR1 is ENHRY, CDR2 SYGVKD. V was trimmed by 2 bases and J by 1 base, leaving 16 bases between them. The CDR3 spells CAISEPLAVSGTDTQYF. In DNA form, the CDR3 reads TGTGCCATCAGTGAGCCTCTGGCAGTTTCAGGCACAGATACGCAGTATTTT.

This clonotype occurred a few times. The chain joins TRBV5-1 to TRBJ2-5; 10 bases fit TRBD1. The CDR3 has 14 amino acids. V lost 7 bases, J lost 4 bases, and 7 bases stayed unmatched. Germline CDR1 reads SGHRS; CDR2 reads YFSETQ. The CDR3 reads CASGNGQGGETQYF. The CDR3 bases are TGCGCCAGCGGAAACGGACAGGGGGGAGAGACCCAGTACTTC.

This clonotype has only a few counts. The chain uses TRBV7-2 and TRBJ1-6, with 8 bases matching TRBD1. Germline lookup yields CDR1 SGHTA and CDR2 FQGNSA. After removal of 5 bases from V and 10 bases from J, the junction contained 7 bases not matched to a gene. CDR3 length: 14 residues. Written as DNA, the CDR3 is TGTGCCAGCAGCCACACAGGGGGAAGCTCACCCCTCCACTTT. Protein product: CASSHTGGSSPLHF.

This clonotype was seen many times. This chain connects TRBV20-1 to TRBJ2-3, with a possible D match to TRBD2 (6 bases). This CDR3 spans 15 amino acids. Germline CDR1 is DFQATT and CDR2 is SNEGSKA (reference sequence). The germline V and J ends were trimmed by 5 bases and 2 bases, with 17 bases remaining between them. The CDR3, as DNA: TGCAGTGCTGGACCCCCCGGGAGCAACACAGATACGCAGTATTTT. This codes for CSAGPPGSNTDTQYF.

This clonotype has only a few counts. The chain recombines TRBV5-6 with TRBJ1-2, with D possibly matching TRBD1 (6 bases). The V gene's germline CDR1 is SGHDT and CDR2 YYEEEE. The CDR3 is made up of 13 amino acids. Trimming left V 1 base short and J 6 bases short, with 10 bases between. As DNA, the CDR3 is TGTGCCAGCAGCTTGCCGGGGGCCCATGGCTACACCTTC. It encodes CASSLPGAHGYTF.

This clonotype was seen more than once but under ten times. This rearrangement joins TRBV20-1 to TRBJ1-2; 8 bases align to TRBD1. J lost 2 bases, V lost 0 bases, and 5 bases had no gene match. From germline, CDR1 is DFQATT and CDR2 SNEGSKA (reference sequence). The CDR3 covers 15 residues. CDR3 loop: CSARDTRTGNYGYTF. CDR3 DNA: TGCAGTGCTAGAGATACGAGGACAGGGAACTATGGCTACACCTTC.

This clonotype has more than one count but fewer than ten. J is TRBJ2-2 and V is TRBV20-1; D possibly uses TRBD1 or TRBD2 (5 bases each). V was trimmed by 1 base and J by 7 bases, leaving 7 bases between them. Germline lookup yields CDR1 DFQATT and CDR2 SNEGSKA (reference sequence). The CDR3 contains 12 residues. DNA for the CDR3: TGCAGTGCTAGAGGGGGGTACGGGGAGCTGTTTTTT. It encodes CSARGGYGELFF.

This chain links TRBV7-9 with TRBJ2-2; D is possibly TRBD2 (6 bases). The ends were cut back, 7 bases at V and 4 bases at J, with 19 bases in the middle. The CDR3 is 16 residues long. Germline CDR1 reads SEHNR; CDR2 reads FQNEAQ (reference sequence). CDR3: CASTPRGQGGTGELFF. DNA for the CDR3: TGTGCCAGCACTCCTCGTGGGCAGGGAGGCACCGGGGAGCTGTTTTTT.

This clonotype was detected a few times. The J gene is TRBJ2-6, the V gene TRBV5-6; D may be TRBD1 or TRBD2 (5 bases each). The ends were cut back, 2 bases at V and 10 bases at J, with 13 bases in the middle. Germline V lookup: CDR1 SGHDT, CDR2 YYEEEE. The CDR3 runs to 14 residues. The CDR3 sequence: CASSFRQGVNVLTF. The CDR3 DNA follows: TGTGCCAGCAGCTTTCGGCAGGGAGTAAACGTCCTGACTTTC.

This clonotype has only one observation. A much larger clone is a single base away; this may be a read error. The V and J genes are TRBV27 and TRBJ2-7; D gene unclear. V shed 5 bases and J shed 3 bases, with 11 bases lying between them. Germline V lookup: CDR1 MNHEY, CDR2 SMNVEV (reference sequence). CDR3 length equals 13 residues. The CDR3: CASSRVGDYEQYF. CDR3 coding DNA: TGTGCCAGCAGTAGAGTGGGTGACTACGAGCAGTACTTC.